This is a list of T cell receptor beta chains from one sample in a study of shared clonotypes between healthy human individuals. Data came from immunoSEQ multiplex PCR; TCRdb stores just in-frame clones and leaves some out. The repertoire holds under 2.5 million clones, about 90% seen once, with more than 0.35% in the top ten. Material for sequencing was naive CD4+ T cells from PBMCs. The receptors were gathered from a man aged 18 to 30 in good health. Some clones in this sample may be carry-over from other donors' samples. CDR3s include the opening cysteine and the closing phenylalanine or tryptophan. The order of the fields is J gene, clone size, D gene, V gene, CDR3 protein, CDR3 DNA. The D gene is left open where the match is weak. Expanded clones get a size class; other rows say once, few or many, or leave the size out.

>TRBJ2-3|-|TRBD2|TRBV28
CASSLGGRKTDTQYF
TGTGCCAGCAGTTTAGGCGGGAGGAAGACAGATACGCAGTATTTT
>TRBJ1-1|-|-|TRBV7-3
CASSLQGQNTEAFF
TGTGCCAGCAGCTTGCAGGGGCAGAACACTGAAGCTTTCTTT
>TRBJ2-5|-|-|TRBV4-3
CASSLQRRETQYF
TGCGCCAGCAGCCTTCAGCGGAGGGAGACCCAGTACTTC
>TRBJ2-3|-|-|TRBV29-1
CSVEPRGADTQYF
TGCAGCGTTGAACCCCGGGGGGCCGATACGCAGTATTTT
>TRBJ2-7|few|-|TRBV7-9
CASSLGVEQYF
TGTGCCAGCAGCTTAGGGGTCGAGCAGTACTTC
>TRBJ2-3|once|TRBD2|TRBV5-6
CASSPPRGEKPQDTQYF
TGTGCCAGCAGCCCACCCCGGGGGGAGAAGCCCCAAGATACGCAGTATTTT
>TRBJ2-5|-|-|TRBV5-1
CASSKGMITQETQYF
TGCGCCAGCAGCAAGGGGATGATCACCCAAGAGACCCAGTACTTC
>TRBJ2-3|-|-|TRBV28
CASRKRLVTVDTQYF
TGTGCCAGCAGAAAGAGACTGGTAACGGTGGATACGCAGTATTTT
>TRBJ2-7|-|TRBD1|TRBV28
CASFSAGQVSYEQYF
TGTGCCAGCTTCTCGGCGGGACAGGTCTCCTACGAGCAGTACTTC
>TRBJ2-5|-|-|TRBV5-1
CASSPALAVQETQYF
TGCGCCAGCAGCCCTGCTCTGGCGGTTCAAGAGACCCAGTACTTC
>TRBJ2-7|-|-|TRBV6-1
CASSEGTQILYEQYF
TGTGCCAGCAGTGAAGGGACACAAATACTATACGAGCAGTACTTC
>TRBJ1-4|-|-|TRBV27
CASSRPGAKLFF
TGTGCCAGCAGTCGACCCGGAGCCAAGCTGTTTTTT
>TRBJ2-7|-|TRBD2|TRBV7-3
CASSPRTSGRSNEQYF
TGTGCCAGCAGCCCAAGGACTAGCGGGAGAAGCAACGAGCAGTACTTC
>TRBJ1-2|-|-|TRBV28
CASSFAGGPVGYTF
TGTGCCAGCAGTTTCGCAGGAGGGCCGGTCGGCTACACCTTC
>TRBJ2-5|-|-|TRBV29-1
CSALATETQYF
TGCAGCGCCCTCGCTACAGAGACCCAGTACTTC
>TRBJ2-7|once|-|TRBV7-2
CASSSARDWTYQQYF
TGTGCCAGCAGCTCCGCCCGGGACTGGACCTACCAGCAGTACTTC
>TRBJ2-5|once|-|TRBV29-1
CSVDGGRETQYF
TGCAGCGTTGATGGGGGGCGAGAGACCCAGTACTTC
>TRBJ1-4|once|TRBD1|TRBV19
CASSDRGGDEKLFF
TGTGCCAGTAGCGACAGGGGCGGGGATGAAAAACTGTTTTTT
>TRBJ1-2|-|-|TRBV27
CASSLSAVHDGYTF
TGTGCCAGCAGTTTATCGGCTGTACACGATGGCTACACCTTC
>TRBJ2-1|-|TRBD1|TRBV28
CASSSTGNGRNEQFF
TGTGCCAGCAGTTCGACAGGGAACGGCAGAAATGAGCAGTTCTTC
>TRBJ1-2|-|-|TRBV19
CASSIDGGKGYGYTF
TGTGCCAGTAGTATCGATGGGGGTAAGGGCTATGGCTACACCTTC
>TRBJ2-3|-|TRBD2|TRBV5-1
CASSPPLGGRSTDTQYF
TGCGCCAGCAGCCCTCCGTTAGGCGGGAGGAGCACAGATACGCAGTATTTT
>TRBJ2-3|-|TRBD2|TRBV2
CASQIRRTSASTDTQYF
TGTGCCAGCCAGATAAGACGGACTAGCGCTAGCACAGATACGCAGTATTTT
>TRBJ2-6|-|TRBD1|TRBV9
CASSAGTGIRSGANVLTF
TGTGCCAGCAGCGCCGGGACAGGTATACGCTCTGGGGCCAACGTCCTGACTTTC
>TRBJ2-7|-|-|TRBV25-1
CASSPRLGEQYF
TGTGCCAGCAGTCCCAGGTTGGGCGAGCAGTACTTC
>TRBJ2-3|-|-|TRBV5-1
CASSLASGGDTQYF
TGCGCCAGCAGCTTAGCCTCCGGGGGAGATACGCAGTATTTT
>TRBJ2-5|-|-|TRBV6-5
CASSYRPTTGRLMYF
TGTGCCAGCAGTTACAGACCAACGACAGGGAGGCTAATGTACTTC
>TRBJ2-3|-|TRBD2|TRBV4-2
CASSQDPLAGGRSTDTQYF
TGTGCCAGCAGCCAAGATCCCCTAGCGGGAGGGAGGAGCACAGATACGCAGTATTTT
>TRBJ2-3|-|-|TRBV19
CASTRWGNSNADTQYF
TGTGCCAGTACCCGATGGGGAAACAGCAACGCAGATACGCAGTATTTT
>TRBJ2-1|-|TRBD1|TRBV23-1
CASSQCTRGREQFF
TGCGCCAGCAGTCAATGTACCAGGGGGAGAGAGCAGTTCTTC
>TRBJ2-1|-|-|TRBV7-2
CASSYSNEQFF
TGTGCCAGCAGCTATAGCAATGAGCAGTTCTTC
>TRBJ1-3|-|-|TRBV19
CASSRQSSNTIYF
TGTGCCAGTAGCCGTCAGTCATCAAACACCATATATTTT
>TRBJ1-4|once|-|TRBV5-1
CASSPAEKLFF
TGCGCCAGCAGCCCAGCGGAAAAACTGTTTTTT
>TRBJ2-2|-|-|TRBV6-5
CASSYWDLTGELFF
TGTGCCAGCAGTTACTGGGACCTCACCGGGGAGCTGTTTTTT
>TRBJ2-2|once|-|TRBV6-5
CASSYLGRGPTGELFF
TGTGCCAGCAGTTACCTTGGCAGGGGTCCCACCGGGGAGCTGTTTTTT
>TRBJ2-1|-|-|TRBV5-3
CARSLARLAHLGEQFF
TGTGCCAGAAGCTTGGCCAGGCTAGCGCACCTCGGTGAGCAGTTCTTC
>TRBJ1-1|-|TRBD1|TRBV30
CAWDRGGNTEAFF
TGTGCCTGGGACAGGGGAGGGAACACTGAAGCTTTCTTT
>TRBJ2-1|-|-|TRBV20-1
CSFRLYNEQFF
TGCAGTTTCAGACTTTACAATGAGCAGTTCTTC
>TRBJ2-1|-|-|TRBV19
CASSITRPYNEQFF
TGTGCCAGTAGTATAACTCGGCCCTACAATGAGCAGTTCTTC
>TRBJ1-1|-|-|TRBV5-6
CASSPLYSSGWTEAFF
TGTGCCAGCAGCCCGTTGTACAGTTCAGGGTGGACTGAAGCTTTCTTT
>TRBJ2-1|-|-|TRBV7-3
CASSSPPEEDEQFF
TGTGCCAGCAGCTCGCCGCCGGAGGAGGATGAGCAGTTCTTC
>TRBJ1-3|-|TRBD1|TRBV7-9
CASSSRGSGNTIYF
TGTGCCAGCAGCTCCAGGGGGTCAGGAAACACCATATATTTT
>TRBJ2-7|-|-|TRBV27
CASSYRRSSYEQYF
TGTGCCAGCAGTTACAGGCGATCCTCCTACGAGCAGTACTTC
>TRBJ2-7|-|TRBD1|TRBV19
CASSVGRGSSYEQYF
TGTGCCAGTAGTGTGGGCAGGGGGAGCTCCTACGAGCAGTACTTC